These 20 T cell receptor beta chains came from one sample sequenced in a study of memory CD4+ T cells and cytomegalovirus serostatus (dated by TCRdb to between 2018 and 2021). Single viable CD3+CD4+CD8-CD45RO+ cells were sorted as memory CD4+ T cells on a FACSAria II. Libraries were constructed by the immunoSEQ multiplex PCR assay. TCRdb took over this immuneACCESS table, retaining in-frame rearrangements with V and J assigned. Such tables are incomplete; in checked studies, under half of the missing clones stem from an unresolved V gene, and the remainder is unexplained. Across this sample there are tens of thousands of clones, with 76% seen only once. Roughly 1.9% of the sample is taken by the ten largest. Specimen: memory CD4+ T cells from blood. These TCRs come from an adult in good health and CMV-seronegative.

In DNA form, the CDR3 reads TGTGCCAGCAGCCTTAGCCAATCTGGGGCCAACGTCCTGACTTTC. It specifies CASSLSQSGANVLTF. The chain couples TRBV5-4 to TRBJ2-6, with D hard to call. The CDR3 is 15 residues long. Germline V CDR1 and CDR2: SGHNT, YYREEE (reference sequence). V was pared by 4 bases and J by 1 base, with 9 bases between. Combining the CDR3 with reference TRBV5-4 and TRBJ2-6 gives the whole variable domain ETGVTQSPTHLIKTRGQQVTLRCSSQSGHNTVSWYQQALGQGPQFIFQYYREEENGRGNFPPRFSGLQFPNYSSELNVNALELDDSALYLCASSLSQSGANVLTFGAGSRLTVL.

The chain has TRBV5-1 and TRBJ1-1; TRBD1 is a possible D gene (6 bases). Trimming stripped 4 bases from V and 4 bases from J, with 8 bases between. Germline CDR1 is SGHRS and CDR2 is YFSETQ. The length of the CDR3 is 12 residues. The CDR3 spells CASSEGGTEAFF. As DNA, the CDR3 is TGCGCCAGCAGCGAGGGGGGCACTGAAGCTTTCTTT.

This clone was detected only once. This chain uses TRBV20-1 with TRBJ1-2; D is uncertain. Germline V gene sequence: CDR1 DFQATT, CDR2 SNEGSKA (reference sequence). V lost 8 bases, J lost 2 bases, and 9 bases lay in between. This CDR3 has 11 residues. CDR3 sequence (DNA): TGCAGTATGGGCAGAAACTATGGCTACACCTTC. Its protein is CSMGRNYGYTF.

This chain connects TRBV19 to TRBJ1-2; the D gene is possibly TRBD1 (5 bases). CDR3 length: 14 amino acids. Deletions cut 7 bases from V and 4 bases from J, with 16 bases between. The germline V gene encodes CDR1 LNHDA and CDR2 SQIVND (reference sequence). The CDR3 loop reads CASTRGSGTYGYTF. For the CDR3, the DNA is TGTGCCAGTACCCGGGGCTCTGGCACCTATGGCTACACCTTC.

The CDR3 is CASSSANTGELFF. As DNA, the CDR3 is TGTGCCAGCAGTTCAGCGAACACCGGGGAGCTGTTTTTT. The chain uses TRBV28 and TRBJ2-2; D unresolved. V shed 4 bases and J shed 0 bases, with 3 bases lying between them. The CDR3 has 13 residues. The germline V gene encodes CDR1 MDHEN and CDR2 SYDVKM. Combining the CDR3 with reference TRBV28 and TRBJ2-2 gives the whole variable domain DVKVTQSSRYLVKRTGEKVFLECVQDMDHENMFWYRQDPGLGLRLIYFSYDVKMKEKGDIPEGYSVSREKKERFSLILESASTNQTSMYLCASSSANTGELFFGEGSRLTVL.

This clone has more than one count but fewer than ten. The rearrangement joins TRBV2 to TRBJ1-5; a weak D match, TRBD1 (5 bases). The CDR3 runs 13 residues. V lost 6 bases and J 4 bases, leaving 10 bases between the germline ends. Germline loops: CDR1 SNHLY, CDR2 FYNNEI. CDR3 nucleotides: TGTGCCAGCAGCCTGGGGGAGAATCAGCCCCAGCATTTT. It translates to CASSLGENQPQHF.

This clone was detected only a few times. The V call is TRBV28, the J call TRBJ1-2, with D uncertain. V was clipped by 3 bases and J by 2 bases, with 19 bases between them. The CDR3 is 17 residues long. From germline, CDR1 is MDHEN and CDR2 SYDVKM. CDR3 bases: TGTGCCAGCAGTTTCCCGTTAAGGCAGGCTAGAAACTATGGCTACACCTTC. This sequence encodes CASSFPLRQARNYGYTF.

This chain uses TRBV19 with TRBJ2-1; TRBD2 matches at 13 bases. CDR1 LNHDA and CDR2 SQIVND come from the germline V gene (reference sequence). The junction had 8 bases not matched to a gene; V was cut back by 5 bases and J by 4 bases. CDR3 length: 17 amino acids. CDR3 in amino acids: CASSGPRTSGGYNEQFF. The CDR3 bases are TGTGCCAGTAGTGGCCCTCGGACTAGCGGGGGATACAATGAGCAGTTCTTC.

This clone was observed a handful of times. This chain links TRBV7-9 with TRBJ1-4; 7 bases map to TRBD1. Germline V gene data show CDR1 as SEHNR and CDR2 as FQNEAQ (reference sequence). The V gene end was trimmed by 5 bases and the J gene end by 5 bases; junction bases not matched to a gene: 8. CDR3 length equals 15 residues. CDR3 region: CASSPEGRGNEKLFF. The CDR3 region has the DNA TGTGCCAGCAGCCCAGAGGGCAGGGGGAATGAAAAACTGTTTTTT.

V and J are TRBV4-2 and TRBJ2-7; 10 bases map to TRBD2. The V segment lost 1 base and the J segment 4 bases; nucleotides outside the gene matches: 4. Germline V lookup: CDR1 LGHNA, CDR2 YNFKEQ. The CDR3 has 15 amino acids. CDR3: CASSQGASGGYEQYF. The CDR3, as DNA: TGTGCCAGCAGCCAAGGGGCTAGCGGGGGTTACGAGCAGTACTTC.

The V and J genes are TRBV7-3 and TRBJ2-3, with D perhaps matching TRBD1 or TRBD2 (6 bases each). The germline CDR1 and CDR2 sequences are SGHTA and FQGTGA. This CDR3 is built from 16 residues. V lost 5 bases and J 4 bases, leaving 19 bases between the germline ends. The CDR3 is CASSPQGGGVPDTQYF. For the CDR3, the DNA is TGTGCCAGCAGCCCACAGGGCGGAGGGGTCCCAGATACGCAGTATTTT. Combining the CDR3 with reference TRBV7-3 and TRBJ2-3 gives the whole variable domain GAGVSQTPSNKVTEKGKYVELRCDPISGHTALYWYRQSLGQGPEFLIYFQGTGAADDSGLPNDRFFAVRPEGSVSTLKIQRTERGDSAVYLCASSPQGGGVPDTQYFGPGTRLTVL.

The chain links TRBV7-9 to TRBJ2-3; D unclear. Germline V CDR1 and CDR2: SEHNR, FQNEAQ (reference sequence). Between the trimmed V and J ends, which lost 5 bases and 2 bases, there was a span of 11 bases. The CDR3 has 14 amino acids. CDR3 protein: CASSPPLNTDTQYF. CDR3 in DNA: TGTGCCAGCAGCCCTCCGCTGAACACAGATACGCAGTATTTT.

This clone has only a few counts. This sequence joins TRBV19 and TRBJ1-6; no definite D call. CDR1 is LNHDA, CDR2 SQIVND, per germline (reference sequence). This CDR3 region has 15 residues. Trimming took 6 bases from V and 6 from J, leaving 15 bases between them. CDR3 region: CASSAEAGGNSPLHF. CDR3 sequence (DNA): TGTGCCAGTAGCGCGGAGGCAGGAGGTAATTCACCCCTCCACTTT.

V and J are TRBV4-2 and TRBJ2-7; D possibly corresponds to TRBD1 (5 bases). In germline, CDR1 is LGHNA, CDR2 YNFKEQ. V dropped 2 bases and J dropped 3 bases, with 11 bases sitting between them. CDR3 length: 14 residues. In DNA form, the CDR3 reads TGTGCCAGCAGCCAACCTGGGGCCAACTACGAGCAGTACTTC. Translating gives CASSQPGANYEQYF.

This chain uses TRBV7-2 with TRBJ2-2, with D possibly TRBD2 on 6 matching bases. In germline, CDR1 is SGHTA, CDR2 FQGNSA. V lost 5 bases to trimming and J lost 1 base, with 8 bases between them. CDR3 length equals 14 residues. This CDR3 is CASSLTRNTGELFF. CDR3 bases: TGTGCCAGCAGCCTGACTAGGAACACCGGGGAGCTGTTTTTT.

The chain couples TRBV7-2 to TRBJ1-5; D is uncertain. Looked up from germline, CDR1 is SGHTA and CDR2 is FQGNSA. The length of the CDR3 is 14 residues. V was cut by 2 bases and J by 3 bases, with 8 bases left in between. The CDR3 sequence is CASSLHGTNQPQHF. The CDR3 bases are TGTGCCAGCAGCTTACACGGTACCAATCAGCCCCAGCATTTT.

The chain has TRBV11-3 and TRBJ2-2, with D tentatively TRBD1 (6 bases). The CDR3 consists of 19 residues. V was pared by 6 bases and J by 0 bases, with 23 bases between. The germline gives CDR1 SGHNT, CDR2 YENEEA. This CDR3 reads CASSPMFGGQGTNTGELFF. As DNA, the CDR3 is TGTGCCAGCAGTCCTATGTTTGGGGGCCAAGGGACGAACACCGGGGAGCTGTTTTTT.

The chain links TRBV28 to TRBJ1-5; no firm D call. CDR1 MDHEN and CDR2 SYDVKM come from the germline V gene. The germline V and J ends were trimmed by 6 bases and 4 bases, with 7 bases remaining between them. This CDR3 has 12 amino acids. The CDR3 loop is CASSKMNQPQHF. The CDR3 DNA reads TGTGCCAGCAGCAAAATGAATCAGCCCCAGCATTTT. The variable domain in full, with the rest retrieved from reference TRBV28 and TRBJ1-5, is DVKVTQSSRYLVKRTGEKVFLECVQDMDHENMFWYRQDPGLGLRLIYFSYDVKMKEKGDIPEGYSVSREKKERFSLILESASTNQTSMYLCASSKMNQPQHFGDGTRLSIL.

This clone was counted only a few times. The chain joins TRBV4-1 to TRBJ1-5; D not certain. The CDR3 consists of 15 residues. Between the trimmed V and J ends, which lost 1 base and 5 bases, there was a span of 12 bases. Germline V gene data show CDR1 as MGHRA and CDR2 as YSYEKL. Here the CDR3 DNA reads TGCGCCAGCAGCCAAGGGAACAGTGTTGATCAGCCCCAGCATTTT. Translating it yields CASSQGNSVDQPQHF.

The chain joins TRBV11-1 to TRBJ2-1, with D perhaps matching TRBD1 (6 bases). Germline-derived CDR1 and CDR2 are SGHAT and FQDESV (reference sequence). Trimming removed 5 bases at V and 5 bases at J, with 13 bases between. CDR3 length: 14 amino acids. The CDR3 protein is CASSPGAGDNEQFF. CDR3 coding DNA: TGTGCCAGCAGCCCTGGGGCAGGGGACAATGAGCAGTTCTTC.